The sequence of this T cell receptor beta chain was determined in a study of beta chain features in type 1 diabetes. Expressed TCRB transcripts were sequenced after all isolated RNA was converted to cDNA. This table comes from immunoSEQ multiplex PCR, and its TCRdb copy is limited to in-frame clones, with some not included. In the table there are roughly 150,000 clones, 8.5% to 14% of which are singletons. This clone was recorded a few times. Its specificity is unknown. CDR3 length: 13 residues. V dropped 0 bases and J dropped 3 bases, with 3 bases sitting between them. Germline V gene sequence: CDR1 SGHTA, CDR2 FQGNSA. Study-level findings and limits: For Type 1 diabetes patients, all four CD4+ subsets carried TCRB CDR3s that were moderately but significantly shorter.

One heparinised draw, averaging roughly 110 mL, was taken per donor. Sequencing was performed on central memory CD4+ T cells from blood. This TCR derives from a man aged 18 to 30 in good health. The genes are TRBV7-2 and TRBJ1-5; D remains unclear. The CDR3 region has the DNA TGTGCCAGCAGCTTAGCGCACAATCAGCCCCAGCATTTT. Its translation: CASSLAHNQPQHF.